This T cell receptor (beta chain) was profiled in a study of shared clonotypes between healthy human individuals. In the study overall: Sampling drew on donors who were a couple of women and three men aged 18 to 49. CD8 memory received one plate per donor, CD8 naive two, CD4 memory three and CD4 naive three.

Whole-study findings and limits: Only blood underwent sampling, and tissue repertoires likely differ.

In regard to this clone: Its specificity is not known. The same CDR3 also results from other DNA sequences found in this sample.

Per germline, CDR1 SGHVS and CDR2 FQNEAQ. Deletions cut 3 bases from V and 0 bases from J, with 9 bases between. This CDR3 has 14 residues. Each subset's genomic DNA was shared equally among a number of immunoSEQ plates. The protocol was immunoSEQ multiplex PCR, while the TCRdb copy is restricted to in-frame clones and leaves out a portion. The data show 2 million to 2.5 million clones, 90% to 97% seen once. The chain employs TRBV7-8 and TRBJ2-7, with D perhaps TRBD2 (6 bases). The TCR comes from a man aged 18 to 29 in good health. Sequencing was carried out using naive CD4+ T cells sorted from blood. Described subset: CD45RA+ positively selected. CDR3 protein: CASSFGGSSYEQYF. The DNA for the CDR3 is TGTGCCAGCAGCTTCGGAGGGAGCTCCTACGAGCAGTACTTC.